This TCR beta chain came from a study of cytomegalovirus exposure and HLA in healthy donors. Regarding this clone: Its antigen is unknown.

Overall study findings and caveats: Three of the chains that were CMV-associated were confirmed in vitro to be specific for CMV antigens. In an earlier analysis, most TCR beta V segments were productive about 87% or about 30% of the time. TRBV6-2, TRBV6-3 and some other V segments were excluded as indistinguishable.

Trimming removed 5 bases from V and 7 bases from J, with 15 bases in between. CDR1 is SGHTA, CDR2 FQGNSA, per germline. This CDR3 contains 13 residues. The PCR used 60 Vbeta and 13 Jbeta primers. Original processing methods: In a later analysis, of 80 million or so unique beta chains, roughly 9.9 million appeared in at least two donors. Sequencing used immunoSEQ multiplex PCR; TCRdb keeps in-frame clones, though not all of them. The DNA was the basis for D and trimming; V, J and clone size are from that table. Of about 92,000 clones listed, about four fifths were seen once; the top ten hold roughly 5.3%.

Source material: PBMCs. This TCR was recovered from a woman between 18 and 30 years old in good health and CMV-seropositive. The V gene is TRBV7-2, the J gene TRBJ2-7; weak D call: TRBD2 (6 bases). CDR3 nucleotides: TGTGCCAGCAGCGGAGGGCGCTATTGGGAGCAGTACTTC. Protein sequence: CASSGGRYWEQYF.